This T cell receptor beta chain emerged from a study of shared clonotypes between healthy human individuals. This CDR3 is 15 amino acids long. Trimming removed 3 bases from V and 4 bases from J; junction bases left unmatched: 4. In germline, CDR1 is SGDLS, CDR2 YYNGEE. Libraries were prepared by immunoSEQ multiplex PCR; TCRdb keeps only in-frame clonotypes and omits some of them. Here the sample spans 500,000 to 550,000 clones, roughly 95% being singletons. The specimen was naive CD4+ T cells sorted from blood. As for subset: CD45RA+ positively selected. The receptor's source is a woman aged 25 to 39 in good health. The chain links TRBV9 to TRBJ2-1; TRBD1 matches at 10 bases. The CDR3 sequence is CASSAPGQGYNEQFF. Here the CDR3 DNA reads TGTGCCAGCAGCGCTCCGGGACAGGGGTACAATGAGCAGTTCTTC.